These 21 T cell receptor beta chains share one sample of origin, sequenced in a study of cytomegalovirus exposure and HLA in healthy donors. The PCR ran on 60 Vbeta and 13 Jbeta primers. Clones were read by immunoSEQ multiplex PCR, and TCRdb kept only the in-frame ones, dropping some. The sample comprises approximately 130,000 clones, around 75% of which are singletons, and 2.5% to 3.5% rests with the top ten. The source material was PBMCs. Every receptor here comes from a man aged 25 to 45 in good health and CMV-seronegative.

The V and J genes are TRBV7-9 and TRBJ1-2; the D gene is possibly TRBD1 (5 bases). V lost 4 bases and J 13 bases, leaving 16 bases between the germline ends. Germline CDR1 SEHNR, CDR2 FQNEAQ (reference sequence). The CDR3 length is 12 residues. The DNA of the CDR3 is TGTGCCAGCAGCTCCGTGGGGCCTCTAGGCACCTTC. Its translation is CASSSVGPLGTF.

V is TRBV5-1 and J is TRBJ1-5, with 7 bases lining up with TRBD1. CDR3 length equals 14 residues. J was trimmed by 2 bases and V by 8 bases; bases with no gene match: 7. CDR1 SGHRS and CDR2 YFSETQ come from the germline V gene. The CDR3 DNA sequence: TGCGCCAGGACCCCGGGACAGCGCAATCAGCCCCAGCATTTT. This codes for CARTPGQRNQPQHF.

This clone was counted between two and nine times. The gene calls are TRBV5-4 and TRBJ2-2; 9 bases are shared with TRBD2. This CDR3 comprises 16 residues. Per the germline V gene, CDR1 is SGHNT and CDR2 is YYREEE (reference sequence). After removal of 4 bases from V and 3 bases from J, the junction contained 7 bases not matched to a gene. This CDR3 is CASSPDLAGDTGELFF. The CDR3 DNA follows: TGTGCCAGCAGCCCGGACTTAGCGGGAGACACCGGGGAGCTGTTTTTT.

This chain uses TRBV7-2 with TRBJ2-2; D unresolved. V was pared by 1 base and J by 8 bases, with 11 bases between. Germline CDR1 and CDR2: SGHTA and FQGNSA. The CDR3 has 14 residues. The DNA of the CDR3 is TGTGCCAGCAGCTTAGAATTGAGTGTAGGGGAGCTGTTTTTT. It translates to CASSLELSVGELFF.

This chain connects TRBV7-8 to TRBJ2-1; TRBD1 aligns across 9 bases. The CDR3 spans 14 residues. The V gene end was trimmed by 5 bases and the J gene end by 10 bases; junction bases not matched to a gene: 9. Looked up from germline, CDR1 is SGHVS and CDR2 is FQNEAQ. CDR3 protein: CASSPRDRAGEQFF. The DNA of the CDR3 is TGTGCCAGCAGCCCGAGGGACAGGGCGGGAGAGCAGTTCTTC.

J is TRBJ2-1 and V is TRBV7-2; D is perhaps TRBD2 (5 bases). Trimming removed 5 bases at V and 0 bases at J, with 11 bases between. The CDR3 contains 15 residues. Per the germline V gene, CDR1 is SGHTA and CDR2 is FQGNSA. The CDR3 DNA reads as TGTGCCAGCAGCCCCCGTGGGAGCTCCTACAATGAGCAGTTCTTC. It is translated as CASSPRGSSYNEQFF.

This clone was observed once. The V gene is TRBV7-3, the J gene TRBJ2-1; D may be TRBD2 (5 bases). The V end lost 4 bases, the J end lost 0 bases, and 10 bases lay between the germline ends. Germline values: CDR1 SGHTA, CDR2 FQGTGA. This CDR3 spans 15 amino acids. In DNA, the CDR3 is TGTGCCAGCAGCTCCACTAGTAGCTCCTACAATGAGCAGTTCTTC. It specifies CASSSTSSSYNEQFF.

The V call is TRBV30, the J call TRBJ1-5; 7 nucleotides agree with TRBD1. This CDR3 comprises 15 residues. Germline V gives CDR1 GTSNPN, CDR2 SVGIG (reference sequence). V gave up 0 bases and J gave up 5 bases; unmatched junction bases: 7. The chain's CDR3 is CAWSVGQGVYQPQHF. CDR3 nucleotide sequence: TGTGCCTGGAGTGTCGGGCAGGGGGTGTATCAGCCCCAGCATTTT.

DNA of the CDR3: TGTGCCAGCAGTTTAGGGACTAGCGGGAGGGCCTGGGGGGAGCTGTTTTTT. Its translation: CASSLGTSGRAWGELFF. The rearrangement links TRBV27 to TRBJ2-2; 16 bases are a match to TRBD2. Germline V gene lookup returns CDR1 MNHEY and CDR2 SMNVEV (reference sequence). The CDR3 length is 17 residues. Trimming at V came to 2 bases and at J to 8 bases, leaving 5 bases not matched to a gene.

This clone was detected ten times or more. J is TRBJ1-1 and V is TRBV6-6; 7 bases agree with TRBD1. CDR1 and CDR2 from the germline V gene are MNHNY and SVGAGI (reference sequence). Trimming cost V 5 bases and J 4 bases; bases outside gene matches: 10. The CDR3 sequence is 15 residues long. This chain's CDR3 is CASSDIMGQLTEAFF. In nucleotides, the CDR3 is TGTGCCAGCAGTGACATTATGGGACAGCTCACTGAAGCTTTCTTT.

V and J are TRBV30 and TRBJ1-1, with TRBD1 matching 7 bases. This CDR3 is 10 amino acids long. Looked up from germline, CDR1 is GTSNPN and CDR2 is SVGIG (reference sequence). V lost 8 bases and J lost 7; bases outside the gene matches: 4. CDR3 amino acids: CAGNRGEAFF. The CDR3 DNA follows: TGTGCCGGGAACAGGGGTGAAGCTTTCTTT.

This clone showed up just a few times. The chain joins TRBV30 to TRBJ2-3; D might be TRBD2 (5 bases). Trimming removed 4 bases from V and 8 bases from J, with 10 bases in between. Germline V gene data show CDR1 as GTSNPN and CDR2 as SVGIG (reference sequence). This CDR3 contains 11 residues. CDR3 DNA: TGTGCCTGGAAAGGTGGAGGTACGCAGTATTTT. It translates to CAWKGGGTQYF.

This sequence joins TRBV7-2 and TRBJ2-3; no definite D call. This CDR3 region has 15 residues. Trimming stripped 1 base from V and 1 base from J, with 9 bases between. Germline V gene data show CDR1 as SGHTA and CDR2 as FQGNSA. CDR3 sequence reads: CASSLGRTRTDTQYF. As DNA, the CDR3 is TGTGCCAGCAGCTTAGGCAGAACCCGCACAGATACGCAGTATTTT. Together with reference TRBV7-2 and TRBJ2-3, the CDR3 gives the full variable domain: GAGVSQSPSNKVTEKGKDVELRCDPISGHTALYWYRQSLGQGLEFLIYFQGNSAPDKSGLPSDRFSAERTGGSVSTLTIQRTQQEDSAVYLCASSLGRTRTDTQYFGPGTRLTVL.

CDR3 loop: CASSPRTGGLNTEAFF. The CDR3 DNA sequence: TGTGCCAGCTCACCCAGGACAGGGGGCTTGAACACTGAAGCTTTCTTT. This chain joins TRBV18 and TRBJ1-1, with TRBD1 matching over 11 bases. The CDR3 covers 16 residues. V shed 3 bases, J shed 0 bases, and the junction held 3 bases outside the gene matches. The germline CDR1 and CDR2 sequences are KGHSH and LQKENI.

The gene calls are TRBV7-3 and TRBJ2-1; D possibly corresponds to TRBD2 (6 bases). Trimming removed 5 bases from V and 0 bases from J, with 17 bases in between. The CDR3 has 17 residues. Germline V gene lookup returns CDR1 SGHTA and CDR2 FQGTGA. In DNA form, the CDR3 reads TGTGCCAGCAGCCAATCGTCTAGCGTACGCTCCTACAATGAGCAGTTCTTC. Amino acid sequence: CASSQSSSVRSYNEQFF.

CDR3 in amino acids: CSALRQETQYF. Here the CDR3 DNA reads TGCAGTGCTCTAAGACAAGAGACCCAGTACTTC. The rearrangement joins TRBV20-1 to TRBJ2-5; D gene uncertain. V lost 5 bases, J lost 2 bases, and 6 bases lay in between. CDR1 DFQATT and CDR2 SNEGSKA come from the germline V gene (reference sequence). The CDR3 is 11 residues long.

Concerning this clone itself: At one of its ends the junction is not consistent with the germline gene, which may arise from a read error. In DNA form, the CDR3 reads TGTGCTAGCAGCTTAGACAGGGAAGAGACCCAGTACTTC. Its protein is CASSLDREETQYF. The chain carries TRBV7-7 and TRBJ2-5, with 7 bases identical to TRBD1. Germline CDR1 reads SSHAT; CDR2 reads FNYEAQ (reference sequence). CDR3 length: 13 residues. The whole variable domain, remainder taken from reference TRBV7-7 and TRBJ2-5, is GAGVSQSPRYKVTKRGQDVTLRCDPISSHATLYWYQQALGQGPEFLTYFNYEAQPDKSGLPSDRFSAERPEGSISTLTIQRTEQRDSAMYRCASSLDREETQYFGPGTRLLVL.

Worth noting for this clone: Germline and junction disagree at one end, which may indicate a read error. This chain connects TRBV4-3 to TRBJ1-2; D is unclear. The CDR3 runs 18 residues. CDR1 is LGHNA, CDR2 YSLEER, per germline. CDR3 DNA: TGCGCCGGCAGCCAAGATCCTGGAGCGGGCGTTTTTAACTATGGCTACACCTTC. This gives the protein CAGSQDPGAGVFNYGYTF.

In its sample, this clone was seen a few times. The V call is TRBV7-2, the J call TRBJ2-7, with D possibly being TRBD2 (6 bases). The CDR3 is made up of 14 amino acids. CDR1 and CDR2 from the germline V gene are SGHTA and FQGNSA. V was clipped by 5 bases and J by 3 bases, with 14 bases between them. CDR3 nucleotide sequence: TGTGCCAGCAGCCCTGGGGGGAGAGACTACGAGCAGTACTTC. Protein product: CASSPGGRDYEQYF. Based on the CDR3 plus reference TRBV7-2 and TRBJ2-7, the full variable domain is GAGVSQSPSNKVTEKGKDVELRCDPISGHTALYWYRQSLGQGLEFLIYFQGNSAPDKSGLPSDRFSAERTGGSVSTLTIQRTQQEDSAVYLCASSPGGRDYEQYFGPGTRLTVT.

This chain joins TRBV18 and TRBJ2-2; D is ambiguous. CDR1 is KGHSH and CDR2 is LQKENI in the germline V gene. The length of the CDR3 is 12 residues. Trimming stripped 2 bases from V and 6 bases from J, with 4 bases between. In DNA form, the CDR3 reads TGTGCCAGCTCACCAACTGCCGGGGAGCTGTTTTTT. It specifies CASSPTAGELFF.

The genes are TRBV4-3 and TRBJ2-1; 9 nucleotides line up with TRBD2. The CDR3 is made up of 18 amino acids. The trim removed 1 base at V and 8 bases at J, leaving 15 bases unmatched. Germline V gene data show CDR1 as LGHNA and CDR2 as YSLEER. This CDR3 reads CASSQALSGTSISDEQFF. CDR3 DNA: TGCGCCAGCAGCCAAGCCCTGTCCGGGACTAGCATCTCGGATGAGCAGTTCTTC.